This T cell receptor beta chain originates from a study of CD8+ T cells in alopecia areata. This CDR3 has 15 amino acids. V lost 6 bases to trimming and J lost 7 bases, with 18 bases between them. Germline CDR1 is SGHAT and CDR2 is FQNNGV. Reverse transcription of extracted RNA yielded cDNA, which provided the sequencing template. The repertoire was sequenced with immunoSEQ multiplex PCR; TCRdb's copy has only in-frame clones and lacks some. The sample includes over 150,000 clones, roughly 59% of them seen just once. The V gene is TRBV11-2, the J gene TRBJ2-2; tentative D call: TRBD1 (6 bases). The sequences come from CD4+ T cells sorted from blood, collected at week 0. The clonotype was recovered from a human donor with alopecia areata. The CDR3 DNA follows: TGTGCCAGCAGGCCGCAGGGGTTGGGGGTCGGGGAGCTGTTTTTT. This translates into CASRPQGLGVGELFF. Together with reference TRBV11-2 and TRBJ2-2, the CDR3 gives the full variable domain: EAGVAQSPRYKIIEKRQSVAFWCNPISGHATLYWYQQILGQGPKLLIQFQNNGVVDDSQLPKDRFSAERLKGVDSTLKIQPAKLEDSAVYLCASRPQGLGVGELFFGEGSRLTVL.